This T cell receptor (beta chain) came from a study of monozygotic twins with cystic fibrosis. Findings and limits, study-wide: In 13 of 16 pairs, V gene usage was closest to the co-twin's. Median Simpson clonality of approximately 0.01 suggested naive T cells predominated. Monozygotic CF twins shared more identical nucleotide clonotypes than unrelated patients.

In germline, CDR1 is KGHSH, CDR2 LQKENI. CDR3 length equals 16 residues. V dropped 1 base and J dropped 1 base, with 14 bases sitting between them. Libraries were prepared by immunoSEQ multiplex PCR; TCRdb keeps only in-frame clonotypes and omits some of them. This table holds tens of thousands of clones, approximately 80% found once. Concerning this clone itself: Its antigen remains unidentified.

The chain is built from TRBV18 and TRBJ2-7, with D perhaps matching TRBD1 (7 bases). This TCR was sampled from a girl under 10 years old with cystic fibrosis. Sequenced sample: blood. CDR3 coding DNA: TGTGCCAGCTCACCACTGGGCAGGGGGACTTCCTACGAGCAGTACTTC. This translates into CASSPLGRGTSYEQYF.